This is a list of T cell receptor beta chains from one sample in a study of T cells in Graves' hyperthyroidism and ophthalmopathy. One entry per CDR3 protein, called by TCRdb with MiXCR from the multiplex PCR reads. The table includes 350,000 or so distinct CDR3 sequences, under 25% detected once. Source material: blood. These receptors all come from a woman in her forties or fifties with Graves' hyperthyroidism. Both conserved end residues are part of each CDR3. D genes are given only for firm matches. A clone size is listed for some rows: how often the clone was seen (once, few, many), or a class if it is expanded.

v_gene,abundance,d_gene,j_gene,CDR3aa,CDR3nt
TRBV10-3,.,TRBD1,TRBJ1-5,CATRTGAGNQPQHF,TGTGCCACCAGAACAGGGGCTGGCAATCAGCCCCAGCATTTT
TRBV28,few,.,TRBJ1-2,CASSLIGRLGEGNYGYTF,TGTGCCAGCAGTTTAATTGGGCGGCTCGGGGAGGGAAACTATGGCTACACCTTC
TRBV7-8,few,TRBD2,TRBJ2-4,CASSSEAGGAKNIQYF,TGTGCCAGCAGCTCAGAAGCGGGAGGGGCCAAAAACATTCAGTACTTC
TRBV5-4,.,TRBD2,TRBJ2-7,CALTDERGYEQYF,TGTGCCCTAACCGACGAGCGGGGCTACGAGCAGTACTTC
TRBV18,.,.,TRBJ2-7,CASSPLGTTATGAYEQYF,TGTGCCAGCTCACCACTGGGTACGACAGCTACCGGTGCCTACGAGCAGTACTTC
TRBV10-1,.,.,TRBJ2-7,CASSLDYLTYEQYF,TGCGCCAGCAGCCTCGACTATTTGACCTACGAGCAGTACTTC
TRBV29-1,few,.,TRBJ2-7,CSRRRDAAYEQYF,TGCAGTAGAAGAAGGGACGCAGCCTACGAGCAGTACTTC
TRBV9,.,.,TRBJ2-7,CASSVAATTSYERYF,TGTGCCAGCAGCGTAGCAGCCACAACGTCCTACGAGCGGTACTTC
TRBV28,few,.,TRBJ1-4,CASTVGVTNEKLFF,TGTGCCAGCACCGTGGGGGTAACTAATGAAAAACTGTTTTTT
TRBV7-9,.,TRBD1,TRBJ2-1,CASSSYRGQVYNEQFF,TGTGCCAGCAGCTCATACAGGGGGCAGGTTTACAATGAGCAGTTCTTC
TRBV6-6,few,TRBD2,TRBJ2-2,CASSYPGLAGTGELFF,TGTGCCAGCAGTTACCCCGGACTAGCTGGGACCGGGGAGCTGTTTTTT
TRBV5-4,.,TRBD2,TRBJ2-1,CASRGLAGLDEQFF,TGTGCCAGCAGGGGACTAGCGGGATTGGATGAGCAGTTCTTC
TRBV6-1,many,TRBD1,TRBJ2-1,CASRRTGAYNEQFF,TGTGCCAGCAGGAGGACAGGGGCCTACAATGAGCAGTTCTTC
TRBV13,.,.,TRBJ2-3,CASTLRPNTDTQYF,TGTGCCAGCACCCTACGGCCTAACACAGATACGCAGTATTTT
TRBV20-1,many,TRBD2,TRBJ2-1,CSATFPSGRGDEQFF,TGCAGTGCTACTTTCCCTAGCGGGAGAGGAGATGAGCAGTTCTTC
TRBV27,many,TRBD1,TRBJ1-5,CASSLWGGGGNQPQHF,TGTGCCAGCAGTTTATGGGGAGGGGGCGGCAATCAGCCCCAGCATTTT
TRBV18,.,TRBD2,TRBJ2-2,CASSTSGANTGELFF,TGTGCCAGCTCGACTAGCGGGGCGAACACCGGGGAGCTGTTTTTT
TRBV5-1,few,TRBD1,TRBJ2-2,CASSDEKGAYTGELFF,TGCGCCAGCAGCGATGAGAAGGGGGCCTACACCGGGGAGCTGTTTTTT
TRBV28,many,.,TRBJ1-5,CAGQKGGINQPQHF,TGTGCCGGCCAAAAAGGGGGGATTAATCAGCCCCAGCATTTT
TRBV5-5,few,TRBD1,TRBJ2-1,CASSFRDSLSYNEQFF,TGTGCCAGCAGCTTTAGGGACAGCTTGTCCTACAATGAGCAGTTCTTC
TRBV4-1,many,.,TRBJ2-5,CASSPITSAGLETQYF,TGCGCCAGCAGCCCGATTACCTCCGCGGGGTTGGAGACCCAGTACTTC
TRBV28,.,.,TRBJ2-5,CASSLLFSIQYF,TGTGCCAGCAGTTTATTATTCTCGATTCAGTACTTC
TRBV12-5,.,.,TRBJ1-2,CARTVVNYGYTF,TGTGCCCGGACAGTCGTAAACTATGGCTACACCTTC
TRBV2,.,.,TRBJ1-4,CASRPGLITNEKLFF,TGTGCCAGCCGTCCGGGTCTGATAACTAATGAAAAACTGTTTTTT
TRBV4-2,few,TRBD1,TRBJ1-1,CASSQLLLDRHMNTEAFF,TGTGCCAGCAGCCAATTACTGCTGGACAGGCACATGAACACTGAAGCTTTCTTT
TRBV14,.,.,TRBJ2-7,CASSQNRDLRNEQYF,TGTGCCAGCAGCCAAAACCGGGACCTCCGCAACGAGCAGTACTTC
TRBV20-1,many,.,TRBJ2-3,CSAPPNGATDTQYF,TGCAGTGCCCCTCCCAACGGGGCCACAGATACGCAGTATTTT
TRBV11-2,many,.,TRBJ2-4,CASSPPGLAKNIQYF,TGTGCCAGCAGCCCCCCCGGGTTAGCCAAAAACATTCAGTACTTC
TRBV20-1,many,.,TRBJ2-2,CSARGGTNTGELFF,TGCAGTGCTAGAGGCGGGACGAACACCGGGGAGCTGTTTTTT
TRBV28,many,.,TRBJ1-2,CASRTGSNYGYTF,TGTGCCAGCAGGACAGGATCAAACTATGGCTACACCTTC
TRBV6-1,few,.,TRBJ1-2,CASSADHGGGYGYTF,TGTGCCAGCAGTGCTGATCATGGGGGCGGCTATGGCTACACCTTC
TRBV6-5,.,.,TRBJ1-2,CASSYSEQGSGYTF,TGTGCCAGCAGTTACTCGGAACAGGGAAGTGGCTACACCTTC
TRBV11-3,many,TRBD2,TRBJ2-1,CASSLDLRRESGNEQFF,TGTGCCAGCAGCTTAGATCTGAGGCGGGAGTCCGGGAATGAGCAGTTCTTC
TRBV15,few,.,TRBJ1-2,CVTSRDKEANYGYTF,TGTGTCACCAGCAGAGATAAGGAGGCTAACTATGGCTACACCTTC
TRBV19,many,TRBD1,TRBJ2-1,CASSTRTGVHEQFF,TGTGCCAGTAGTACCCGGACAGGAGTCCATGAGCAGTTCTTC
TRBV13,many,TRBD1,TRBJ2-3,CASSLEGTGSDTQYF,TGTGCCAGCAGCTTAGAAGGGACAGGGTCAGATACGCAGTATTTT
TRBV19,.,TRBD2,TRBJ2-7,CASSSVAGGTYEQYF,TGTGCCAGTAGTTCGGTAGCGGGGGGGACCTACGAGCAGTACTTC
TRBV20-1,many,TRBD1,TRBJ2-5,CSAPPGTEETQYF,TGCAGTGCCCCCCCTGGGACAGAAGAGACCCAGTACTTC
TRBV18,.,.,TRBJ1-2,CASSGENYGYTF,TGTGCCAGCTCAGGCGAGAACTATGGCTACACCTTC
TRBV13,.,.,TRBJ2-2,CASSLVVLGRPNTGELFF,TGTGCCAGCAGCTTAGTGGTCCTTGGGAGACCGAACACCGGGGAGCTGTTTTTT
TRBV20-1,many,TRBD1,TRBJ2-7,CSARKTGTYEQYF,TGCAGTGCTAGGAAGACAGGGACCTACGAGCAGTACTTC
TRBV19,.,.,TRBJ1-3,CASTGLSSGNTIYF,TGTGCCAGTACCGGTCTGAGCTCTGGAAACACCATATATTTT
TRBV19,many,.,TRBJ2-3,CASRPGGSTDTQYF,TGTGCCAGTCGGCCCGGGGGAAGTACAGATACGCAGTATTTT
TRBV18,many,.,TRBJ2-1,CASSPRTTKNEQFF,TGTGCCAGCTCACCAAGGACTACCAAGAATGAGCAGTTCTTC
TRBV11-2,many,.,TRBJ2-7,CASSSTAPSEQYF,TGTGCCAGCAGCTCCACGGCCCCGAGCGAGCAGTACTTC
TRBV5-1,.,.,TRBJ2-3,CASSLARGTDTQYF,TGCGCCAGCAGCTTGGCCAGGGGCACAGATACGCAGTATTTT
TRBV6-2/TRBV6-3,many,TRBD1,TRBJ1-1,CASTGQGSTEAFF,TGTGCCAGCACCGGACAGGGGTCCACTGAAGCTTTCTTT